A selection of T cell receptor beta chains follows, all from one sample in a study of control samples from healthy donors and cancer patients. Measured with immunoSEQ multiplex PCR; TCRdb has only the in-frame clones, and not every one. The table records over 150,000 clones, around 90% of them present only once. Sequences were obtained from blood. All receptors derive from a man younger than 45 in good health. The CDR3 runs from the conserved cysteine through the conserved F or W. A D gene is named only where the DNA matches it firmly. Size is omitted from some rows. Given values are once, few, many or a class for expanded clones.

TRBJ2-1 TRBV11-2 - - TGTGCCAGCAGCGCCGCCCGGAACAATGAGCAGTTCTTC CASSAARNNEQFF
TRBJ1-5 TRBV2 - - TGTGCCAGCAACCAGGTTAGCAATCAGCCCCAGCATTTT CASNQVSNQPQHF
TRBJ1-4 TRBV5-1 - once TGCGCCAGCAGCTCGCAAACAGGAGATATTAATGAAAAACTGTTTTTT CASSSQTGDINEKLFF
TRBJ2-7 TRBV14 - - TGTGCCAGCAGCCAAGATGGGGGTAGGGCCTACGAGCAGTACTTC CASSQDGGRAYEQYF
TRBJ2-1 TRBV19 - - TGTGCCAGTAGTTCGGGACTCAGGAGCTCCTACAATGAGCAGTTCTTC CASSSGLRSSYNEQFF
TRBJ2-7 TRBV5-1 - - TGCGCCAGCAGCTTGGCCGCCAACTACGAGCAGTACTTC CASSLAANYEQYF
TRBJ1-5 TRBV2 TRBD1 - TGTGCCAGCAGTCCGGACAGGGTAGGCAATCAGCCCCAGCATTTT CASSPDRVGNQPQHF
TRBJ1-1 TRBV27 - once TGTGCCAGCAGTTTATTAAGGAACACTGAAGCTTTCTTT CASSLLRNTEAFF
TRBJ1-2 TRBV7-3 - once TGTGCCAGCAGCTTAACTGGGGGGTATGGCTACACCTTC CASSLTGGYGYTF
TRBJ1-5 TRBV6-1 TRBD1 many TGTGCCAGCAGTGAAACGGCAGGGGGCCTTTTCAATCAGCCCCAGCATTTT CASSETAGGLFNQPQHF